This T cell receptor (beta chain) was recovered during a study of blood T cells in healthy people across ages. Study at large: Through template switching, about one barcoded beta molecule was captured per two T cells, as measured in model experiments. Study-wide results and limits: Per million T cells, TCR beta diversity dropped roughly linearly as age increased.

Next came a second PCR, run for about 7 to 12 cycles, which used a sample-barcoded 5' primer along with a J-beta primer mix. TCRdb processed the 5' RACE reads anew with MiXCR; each CDR3 protein has one entry. The repertoire holds about 800,000 distinct CDR3 sequences, with 58% as singletons. The table lists this clonotype with a few counts. The antigen is unknown. This clonotype was obtained from a man aged 30 to 45 in good health. The sequenced sample consisted of blood.

In DNA form, the CDR3 reads TGCAGTGCTAGATTCGGACAGCAAGAGACCCAGTACTTC. This gives the protein CSARFGQQETQYF. The chain recombines TRBV20-1 with TRBJ2-5, with D perhaps matching TRBD1 (6 bases). The V and J ends lost 2 bases and 2 bases respectively, with 9 bases between them. Per the germline V gene, CDR1 is DFQATT and CDR2 is SNEGSKA (reference sequence). This CDR3 is built from 13 residues.